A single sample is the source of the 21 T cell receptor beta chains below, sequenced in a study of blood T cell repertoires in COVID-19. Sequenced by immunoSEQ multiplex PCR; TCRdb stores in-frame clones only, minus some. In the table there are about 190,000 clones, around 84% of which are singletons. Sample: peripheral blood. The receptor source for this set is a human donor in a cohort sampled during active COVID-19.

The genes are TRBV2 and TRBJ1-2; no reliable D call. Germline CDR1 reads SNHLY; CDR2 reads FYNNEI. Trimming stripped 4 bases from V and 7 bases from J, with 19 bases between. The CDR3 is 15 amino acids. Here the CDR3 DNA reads TGTGCCAGCAGTGCCCTATTAGACTCAGAGCCTGGCTACACCTTC. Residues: CASSALLDSEPGYTF.

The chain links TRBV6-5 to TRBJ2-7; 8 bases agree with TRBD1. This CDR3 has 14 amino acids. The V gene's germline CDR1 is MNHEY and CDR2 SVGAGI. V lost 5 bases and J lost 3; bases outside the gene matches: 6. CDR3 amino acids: CASSTSGTGYEQYF. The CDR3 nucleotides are TGTGCCAGCAGTACATCCGGGACAGGCTACGAGCAGTACTTC.

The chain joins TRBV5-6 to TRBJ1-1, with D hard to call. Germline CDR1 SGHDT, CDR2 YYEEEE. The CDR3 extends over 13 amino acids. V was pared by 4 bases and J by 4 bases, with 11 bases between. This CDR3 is CASSIGMSTEAFF. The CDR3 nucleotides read TGTGCCAGCAGCATCGGTATGTCCACTGAAGCTTTCTTT.

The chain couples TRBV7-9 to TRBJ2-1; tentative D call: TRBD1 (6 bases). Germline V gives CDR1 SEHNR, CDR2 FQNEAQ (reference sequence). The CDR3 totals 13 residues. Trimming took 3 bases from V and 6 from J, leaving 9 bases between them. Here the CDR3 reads CASSLVGGNEQFF. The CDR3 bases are TGTGCCAGCAGCTTGGTAGGGGGCAATGAGCAGTTCTTC.

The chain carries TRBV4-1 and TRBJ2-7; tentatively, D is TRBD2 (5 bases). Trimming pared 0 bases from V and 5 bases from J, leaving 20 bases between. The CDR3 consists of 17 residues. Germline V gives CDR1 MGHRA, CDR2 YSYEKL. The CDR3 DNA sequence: TGCGCCAGCAGCCAAGATAATGGGGTGCGTGACGGGAACGAGCAGTACTTC. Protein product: CASSQDNGVRDGNEQYF.

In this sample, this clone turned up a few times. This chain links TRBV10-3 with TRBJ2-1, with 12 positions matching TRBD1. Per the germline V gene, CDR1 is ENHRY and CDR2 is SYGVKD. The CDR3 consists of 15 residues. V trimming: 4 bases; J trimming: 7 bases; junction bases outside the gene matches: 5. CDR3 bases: TGTGCCATCAGTGTGGGACAGGGGGCTCGGAATGAGCAGTTCTTC. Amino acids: CAISVGQGARNEQFF.

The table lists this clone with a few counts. CDR3 sequence reads: CASSARVGGEQYV. CDR3 nucleotides: TGCGCCAGCAGCGCTAGGGTAGGAGGCGAGCAGTACGTC. The chain employs TRBV5-1 and TRBJ2-7, with D perhaps TRBD2 (5 bases). V was cut by 4 bases and J by 6 bases, with 14 bases left in between. The CDR3 consists of 13 residues. Germline lookup yields CDR1 SGHRS and CDR2 YFSETQ.

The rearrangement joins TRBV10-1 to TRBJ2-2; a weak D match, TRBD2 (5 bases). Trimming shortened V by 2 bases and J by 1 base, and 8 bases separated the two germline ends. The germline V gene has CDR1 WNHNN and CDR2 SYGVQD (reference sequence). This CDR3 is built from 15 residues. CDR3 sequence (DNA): TGCGCCAGCAGTGAGGAGACTATGAACACCGGGGAGCTGTTTTTT. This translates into CASSEETMNTGELFF.

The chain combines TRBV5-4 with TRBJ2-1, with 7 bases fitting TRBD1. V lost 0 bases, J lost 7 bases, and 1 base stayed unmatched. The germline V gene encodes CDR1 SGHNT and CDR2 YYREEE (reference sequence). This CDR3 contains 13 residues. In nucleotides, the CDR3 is TGTGCCAGCAGCTTGGAGGGGGCGAATGAGCAGTTCTTC. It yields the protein CASSLEGANEQFF.

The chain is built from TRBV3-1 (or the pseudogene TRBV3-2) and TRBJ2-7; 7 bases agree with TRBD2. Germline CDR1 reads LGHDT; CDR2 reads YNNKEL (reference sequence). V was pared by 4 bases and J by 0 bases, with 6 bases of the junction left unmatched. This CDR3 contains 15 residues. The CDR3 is CASSRGTTSSYEQYF. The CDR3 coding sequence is TGTGCCAGCAGCCGTGGGACTACCTCCTCCTACGAGCAGTACTTC.

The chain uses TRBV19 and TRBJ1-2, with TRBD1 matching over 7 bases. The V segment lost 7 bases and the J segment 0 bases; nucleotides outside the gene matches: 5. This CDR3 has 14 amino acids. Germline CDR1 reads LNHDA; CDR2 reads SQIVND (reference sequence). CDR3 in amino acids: CASKPGQSNYGYTF. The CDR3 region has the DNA TGTGCCAGTAAACCGGGACAGTCTAACTATGGCTACACCTTC.

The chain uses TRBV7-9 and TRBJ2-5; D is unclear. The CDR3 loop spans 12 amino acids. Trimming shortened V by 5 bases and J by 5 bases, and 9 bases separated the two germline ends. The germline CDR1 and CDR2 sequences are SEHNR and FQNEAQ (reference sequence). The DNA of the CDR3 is TGTGCCAGCAGCAACGTCGGGGAGACCCAGTACTTC. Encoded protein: CASSNVGETQYF.

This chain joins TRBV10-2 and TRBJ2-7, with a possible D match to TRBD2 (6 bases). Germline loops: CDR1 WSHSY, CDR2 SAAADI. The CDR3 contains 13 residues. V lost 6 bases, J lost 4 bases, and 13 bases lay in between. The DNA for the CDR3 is TGCGCCAGCAGGCCCGGGACTGAATACGAGCAGTACTTC. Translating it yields CASRPGTEYEQYF.

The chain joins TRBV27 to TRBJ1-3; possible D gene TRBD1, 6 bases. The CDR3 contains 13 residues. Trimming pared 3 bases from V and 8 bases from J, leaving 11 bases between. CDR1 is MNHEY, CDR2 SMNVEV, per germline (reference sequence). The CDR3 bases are TGTGCCAGCAGTTTTGGGAGGGGGGACACCATATATTTT. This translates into CASSFGRGDTIYF.

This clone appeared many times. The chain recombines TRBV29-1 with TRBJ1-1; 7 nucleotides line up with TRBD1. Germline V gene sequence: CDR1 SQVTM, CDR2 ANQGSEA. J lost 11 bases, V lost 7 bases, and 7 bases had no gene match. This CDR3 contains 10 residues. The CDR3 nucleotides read TGCAGCGCAGCCGACAGGGCGGCTTTCTTT. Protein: CSAADRAAFF.

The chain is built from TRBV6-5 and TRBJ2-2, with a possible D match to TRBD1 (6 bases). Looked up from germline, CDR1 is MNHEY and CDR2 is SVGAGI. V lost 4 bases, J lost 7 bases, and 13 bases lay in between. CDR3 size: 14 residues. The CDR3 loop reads CASSLTQGIGELFF. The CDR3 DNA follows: TGTGCCAGCAGTTTGACACAGGGCATCGGGGAGCTGTTTTTT.

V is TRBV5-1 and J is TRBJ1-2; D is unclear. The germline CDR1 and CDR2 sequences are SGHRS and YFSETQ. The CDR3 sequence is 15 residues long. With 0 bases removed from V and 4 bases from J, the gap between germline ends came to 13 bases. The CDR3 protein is CASSLESGVPYGYTF. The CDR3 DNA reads TGCGCCAGCAGCTTGGAATCCGGGGTACCCTATGGCTACACCTTC.

The CDR3 sequence: CASSFSPLAGGLNEQFF. The CDR3 nucleotides are TGTGCCAGCAGCTTCAGCCCTCTAGCGGGAGGGCTCAATGAGCAGTTCTTC. The V gene is TRBV11-2, the J gene TRBJ2-1; 12 bases line up with TRBD2. The CDR3 covers 17 residues. Per germline, CDR1 SGHAT and CDR2 FQNNGV. Trimming took 3 bases from V and 6 from J; bases not matched to a gene: 9.

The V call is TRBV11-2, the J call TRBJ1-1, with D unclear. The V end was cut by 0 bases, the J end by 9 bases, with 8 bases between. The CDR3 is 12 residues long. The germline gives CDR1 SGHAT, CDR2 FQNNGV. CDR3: CASSLDRDQAFF. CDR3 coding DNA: TGTGCCAGCAGCTTAGATCGGGATCAAGCTTTCTTT.

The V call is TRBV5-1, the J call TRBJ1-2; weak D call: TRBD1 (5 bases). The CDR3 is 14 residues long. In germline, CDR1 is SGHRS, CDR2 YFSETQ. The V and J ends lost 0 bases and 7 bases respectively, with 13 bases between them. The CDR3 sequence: CASSLVPGNGGYTF. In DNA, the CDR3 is TGCGCCAGCAGCTTGGTTCCAGGGAACGGTGGCTACACCTTC.

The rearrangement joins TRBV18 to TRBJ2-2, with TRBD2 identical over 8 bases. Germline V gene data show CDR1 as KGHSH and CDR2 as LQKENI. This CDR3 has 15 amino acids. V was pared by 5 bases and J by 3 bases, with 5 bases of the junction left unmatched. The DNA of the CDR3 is TGTGCCAGCTCAGCAACTAGCGGCGACACCGGGGAGCTGTTTTTT. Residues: CASSATSGDTGELFF. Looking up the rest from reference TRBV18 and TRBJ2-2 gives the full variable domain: NAGVMQNPRHLVRRRGQEARLRCSPMKGHSHVYWYRQLPEEGLKFMVYLQKENIIDESGMPKERFSAEFPKEGPSILRIQQVVRGDSAAYFCASSATSGDTGELFFGEGSRLTVL.